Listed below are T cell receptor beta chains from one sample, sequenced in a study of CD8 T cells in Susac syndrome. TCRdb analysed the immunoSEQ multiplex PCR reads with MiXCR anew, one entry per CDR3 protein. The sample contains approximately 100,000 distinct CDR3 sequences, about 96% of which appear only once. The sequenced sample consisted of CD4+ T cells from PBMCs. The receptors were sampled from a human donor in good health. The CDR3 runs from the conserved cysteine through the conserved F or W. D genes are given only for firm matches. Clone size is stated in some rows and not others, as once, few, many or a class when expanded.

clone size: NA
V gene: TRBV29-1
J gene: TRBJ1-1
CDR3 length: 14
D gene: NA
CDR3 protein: CSVAVGGMNTEAFF
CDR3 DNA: TGCAGCGTTGCAGTCGGAGGCATGAACACTGAAGCTTTCTTT

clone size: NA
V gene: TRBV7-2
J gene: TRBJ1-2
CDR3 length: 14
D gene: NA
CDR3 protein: CASSSYTGSNGYTF
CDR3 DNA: TGTGCCAGCAGCTCTTACACAGGCAGCAATGGCTACACCTTC

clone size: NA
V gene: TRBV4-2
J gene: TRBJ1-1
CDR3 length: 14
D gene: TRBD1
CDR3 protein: CASSHQGANTEAFF
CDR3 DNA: TGTGCCAGCAGCCATCAGGGGGCGAACACTGAAGCTTTCTTT

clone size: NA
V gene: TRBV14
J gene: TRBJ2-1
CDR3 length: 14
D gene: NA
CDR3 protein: CASSFFRVWDEQFF
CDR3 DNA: TGTGCCAGCAGCTTTTTCAGGGTTTGGGATGAGCAGTTCTTC

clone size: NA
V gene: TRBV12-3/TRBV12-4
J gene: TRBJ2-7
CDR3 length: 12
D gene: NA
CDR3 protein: CASSWTAYEQYF
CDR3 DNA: TGTGCCAGCAGTTGGACAGCCTACGAGCAGTACTTC

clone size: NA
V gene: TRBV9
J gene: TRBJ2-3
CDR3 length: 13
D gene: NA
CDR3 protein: CASSVVRADTQYF
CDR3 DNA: TGTGCCAGCAGCGTAGTACGGGCCGATACGCAGTATTTT

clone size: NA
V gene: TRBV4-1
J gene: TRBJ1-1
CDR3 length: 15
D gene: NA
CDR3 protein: CASSQVFLDNTEAFF
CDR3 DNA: TGCGCCAGCAGCCAAGTGTTCCTCGACAACACTGAAGCTTTCTTT

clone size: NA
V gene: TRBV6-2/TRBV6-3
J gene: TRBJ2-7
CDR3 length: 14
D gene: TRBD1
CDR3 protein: CASEQQGVGIEQYF
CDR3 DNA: TGTGCCAGCGAACAACAGGGGGTAGGAATCGAGCAGTACTTC

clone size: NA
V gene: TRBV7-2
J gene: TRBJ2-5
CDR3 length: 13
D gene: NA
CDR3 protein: CASSFGEKETQYF
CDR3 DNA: TGTGCCAGCAGCTTCGGGGAAAAAGAGACCCAGTACTTC

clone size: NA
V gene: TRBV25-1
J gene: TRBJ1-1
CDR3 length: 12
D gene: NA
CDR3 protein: CATATQGAQAFF
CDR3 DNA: TGTGCCACCGCTACACAGGGCGCTCAAGCTTTCTTT

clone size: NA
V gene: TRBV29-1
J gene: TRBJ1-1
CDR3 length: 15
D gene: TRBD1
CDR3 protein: CSVRTGPIRDTEAFF
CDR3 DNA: TGCAGCGTTCGGACAGGGCCAATTCGAGACACTGAAGCTTTCTTT

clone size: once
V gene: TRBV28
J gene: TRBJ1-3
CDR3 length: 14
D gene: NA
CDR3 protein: CASSLRISGNTIYF
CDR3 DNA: TGTGCCAGCAGTTTGCGGATCTCTGGAAACACCATATATTTT

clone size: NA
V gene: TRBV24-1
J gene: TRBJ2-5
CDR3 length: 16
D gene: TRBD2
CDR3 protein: CATSDLASGGQETQYF
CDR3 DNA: TGTGCCACCAGTGATTTGGCTAGCGGGGGACAAGAGACCCAGTACTTC

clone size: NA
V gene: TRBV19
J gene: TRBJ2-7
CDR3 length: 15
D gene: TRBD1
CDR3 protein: CASSKRQGASYEQYF
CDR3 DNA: TGTGCCAGTAGTAAAAGACAGGGGGCTTCCTACGAGCAGTACTTC